This T cell receptor (beta chain) stems from a study of blood T cell repertoires in COVID-19 (dated by TCRdb to 2020 to 2021). For the study in its entirety: Samples covering the acute and convalescent phases of COVID-19 were provided by collaborators in the United States, Italy and Spain. The repertoires were made available in a free public database intended to serve as a resource for research on the immune response to SARS-CoV-2. The material from the prospective study consisted of cDNA or gDNA derived from T cells, B-cell-depleted T cells, or PBMCs. Where available, HLA class I and class II types were obtained from metadata supplied by the sample provider rather than from assay-based typing. Subjects who had been exposed to COVID-19, were actively infected with it, or had recovered from it provided the deeply sampled blood TCRbeta repertoires that made up the dataset. The samples were drawn from the first 160 participants of the ongoing ImmuneRACE study and from 1,254 subjects provided by 6 global collaborators. A de-identified subject ID, COVID-19 status, age in years and sex were almost always included in the sample metadata.

Regarding this clone: Its specific antigen is unknown. Base qualities are missing; no much larger clone stands one base away.

In the prospective study, participants were about 18 to 95 years old, resided in 20 to 30 geographic areas of the United States, and were enrolled through a virtual design. In the prospective study, participants were assigned to cohorts based on the clinical history participants reported in a screening survey and a study questionnaire. For ImmuneRACE Cohort 3, a participant was defined as recovered based on two consecutive negative NP/OP PCR tests, clearance by a healthcare professional, or resolution of symptoms. Mobile phlebotomists in the prospective study collected whole blood, serum and a nasopharyngeal or oropharyngeal swab from every participant. Participants in the prospective study had the option to provide additional blood draws and questionnaires over an approximately two-month period. Before DNA extraction, blood samples from the prospective study were shipped at room temperature or frozen.

The research as a whole found: How much clinical and demographic metadata was included differed by source and by participant, and the metadata was provided uncurated.

The immunoSEQ Assay, a bias-controlled multiplex PCR, was used to amplify TCRbeta CDR3 regions from genomic DNA. Per the source publication's procedure: The number of nucleated cells in each sample was estimated from the amplification of reference gene primers within the assay. Sequence reads were collapsed and filtered to measure the absolute abundance of every unique TCRbeta CDR3 rearrangement. For each sample, productive Simpson clonality was calculated as the square root of Simpson's diversity index across productive rearrangements. The clones in this table, taken by TCRdb from immuneACCESS, are in-frame only. Not every clone is retained; where verified, under half of the shortfall comes from an unresolved V gene, and the cause of the rest is unknown. V and J calls plus clone size are reproduced from that table; the DNA served to infer D and trimming. Here the sample has some 330,000 clones; around 90% occur a single time. The ten largest clonotypes hold 15% to 20% of the sample.

Sequencing input: PBMCs or T cells enriched from blood (not recorded which). This TCR came from a woman aged 25 to 39 who had recovered from COVID-19.

The CDR3 is CASSQGLHLGVIHEQFF. In nucleotides, the sequence is TGTGCCAGCAGCCAAGGTTTACACCTAGGGGTTATCCATGAGCAGTTCTTC. This receptor chain uses TRBV3-1 (or the pseudogene TRBV3-2) and TRBJ2-1; the D gene is perhaps TRBD1, from 5 matching bases. V sheds 1 base and J sheds 8 bases, leaving 21 bases between their ends. As encoded in the germline V gene (reference sequence), CDR1 is LGHDT while CDR2 is YNNKEL. Counted from cysteine to phenylalanine, this CDR3 has 17 amino acids. Left in the record is the CDR3 DNA by itself, 51 bases read in frame from the first base.